Reported below is one T cell receptor beta chain. As handled by the study authors: Nucleated cell counts were estimated from reference gene primer amplification. Only in-frame clones appear in the TCRdb table, and some are missing; sequencing was by immunoSEQ multiplex PCR. V, J and clone size are those of that table, while D and trimming were read from the DNA. The table records about 14,000 clones, 70% to 90% of them present only once. This specimen belongs to a study of blood T cell repertoires in COVID-19. About the study: COVID-19 samples collected from the United States, Italy and Spain covered acute and convalescent phases. T cells, B-cell-depleted T cells, or PBMCs supplied cDNA or gDNA.

Trimming took 3 bases from V and 8 from J, leaving 7 bases between them. This CDR3 is built from 11 residues. The sequencing sample was made of peripheral blood. The chain combines TRBV12-3 or TRBV12-4 with TRBJ1-1; D unresolved. The source is a human donor with active COVID-19. The donor label of this sample is uncertain. The CDR3 nucleotides are TGTGCCAGCAGTTTTTACCGGGAAGCTTTCTTT. It translates to CASSFYREAFF.